The 9 T cell receptor beta chains listed next were all sequenced from one sample in a study of neurological immune-mediated disorders (dated by TCRdb to the late 2010s). Receptor libraries were prepared by 5' RACE. Reads for this sample came from an Illumina HiSeq 2500. Using fastp at Q25 and MiXCR, TCRdb reprocessed the public reads and kept productive beta chains. Every CDR3 protein is listed once, alongside the most common genes and DNA of its rows. The sample table lists fewer than 85,000 distinct CDR3 sequences, 17% of them with a count of one. 15% to 19% of the sample lies in the top ten. Input material: PBMCs. The receptors shown here come from a middle-aged woman in good health.

V is TRBV18 and J is TRBJ2-7; possibly TRBD1 or TRBD2 for D (5 bases each). The germline V gene has CDR1 KGHSH and CDR2 LQKENI. The ends were cut back, 3 bases at V and 0 bases at J, with 9 bases in the middle. CDR3 length equals 14 residues. CDR3 residues: CASSPGVGSYEQYF. The CDR3 nucleotides are TGTGCCAGCTCACCGGGGGTAGGCTCCTACGAGCAGTACTTC.

This chain connects TRBV20-1 to TRBJ2-1; D may be TRBD1 (5 bases). Trimming removed 6 bases from V and 3 bases from J, with 18 bases in between. Germline assignment: CDR1 DFQATT and CDR2 SNEGSKA (reference sequence). This CDR3 has 15 residues. The CDR3 nucleotides are TGCAGTGCCCCGCCCGCAGGGCTTAACTACAATGAGCAGTTCTTC. Its protein is CSAPPAGLNYNEQFF.

This clonotype came up many times. The J gene is TRBJ2-1, the V gene TRBV6-5; unclear D gene. This CDR3 comprises 18 residues. In germline, CDR1 is MNHEY, CDR2 SVGAGI. The V gene lost 0 bases and the J gene lost 2 bases, with 17 bases spanning the gap. The CDR3 DNA reads as TGTGCCAGCAGTTACTCGCCATGGGTCCATGGCACCTACAATGAGCAGTTCTTC. It codes for CASSYSPWVHGTYNEQFF.

This clonotype was seen repeatedly, ten times or more. V and J are TRBV20-1 and TRBJ2-7; a possible D gene is TRBD1 (7 bases). From germline, CDR1 is DFQATT and CDR2 SNEGSKA (reference sequence). This CDR3 is 17 amino acids long. V was cut by 1 base and J by 0 bases, with 19 bases left in between. CDR3 coding DNA: TGCAGTGCTAGAGGGCGGGACAGCAGATCCTCCTCCTACGAGCAGTACTTC. Protein sequence: CSARGRDSRSSSYEQYF.

This clonotype was detected ten times or more. The chain combines TRBV29-1 with TRBJ2-3, with a weak D call TRBD2 (5 bases). V was pared by 3 bases and J by 0 bases, with 7 bases between. The CDR3 is 13 amino acids. In germline, CDR1 is SQVTM, CDR2 ANQGSEA. The CDR3 protein is CSVDTGSTDTQYF. As DNA, the CDR3 is TGCAGCGTTGATACGGGGAGCACAGATACGCAGTATTTT.

This clonotype was detected ten times or more. The V call is TRBV29-1, the J call TRBJ2-3; D possibly corresponds to TRBD2 (6 bases). CDR1 is SQVTM, CDR2 ANQGSEA, per germline. The CDR3 is made up of 13 amino acids. The germline V and J ends were trimmed by 4 bases and 5 bases, with 13 bases remaining between them. The CDR3 loop is CSVAGRRGDTQYF. The CDR3 bases are TGCAGCGTTGCCGGAAGGAGGGGAGATACGCAGTATTTT.

This clonotype was recorded many times. The V call is TRBV5-5, the J call TRBJ2-7, with D uncertain. Germline V gene sequence: CDR1 SGHKS, CDR2 YYEKEE (reference sequence). The V and J ends lost 2 bases and 3 bases respectively, with 6 bases between them. This CDR3 comprises 12 residues. The CDR3 spells CASSFGVYEQYV. Here the CDR3 DNA reads TGTGCCAGCAGCTTCGGAGTCTACGAGCAGTACGTC.

This clonotype was detected ten times or more. The V and J genes are TRBV7-2 and TRBJ1-4; no firm D call. V lost 1 base to trimming and J lost 7 bases, with 16 bases between them. CDR1 and CDR2 from the germline V gene are SGHTA and FQGNSA. The CDR3 is 16 residues long. The CDR3 DNA reads as TGTGCCAGCAGCTTAGGGAAGGTCGCTAGGAGTGAAAAACTGTTTTTT. This gives the protein CASSLGKVARSEKLFF.

In this sample, this clonotype turned up once. The chain recombines TRBV5-1 with TRBJ2-7; D is tentatively TRBD1 or TRBD2 (5 bases each). V was shortened by 1 base and J by 7 bases, with 15 bases between the two germline ends. Looked up from germline, CDR1 is SGHRS and CDR2 is YFSETQ. The CDR3 loop spans 14 amino acids. The CDR3 protein is CASSLQRGALEQYF. For the CDR3, the DNA is TGCGCCAGCAGCTTGCAGAGGGGAGCCTTAGAGCAGTACTTC. The variable domain in full, completed from reference TRBV5-1 and TRBJ2-7, reads KAGVTQTPRYLIKTRGQQVTLSCSPISGHRSVSWYQQTPGQGLQFLFEYFSETQRNKGNFPGRFSGRQFSNSRSEMNVSTLELGDSALYLCASSLQRGALEQYFGPGTRLTVT.